The 26 T cell receptor beta chains reported below all come from one sample, sequenced in a study of tumor-infiltrating lymphocytes in primary liver carcinoma listed by TCRdb under 2017. Blood RNA was extracted from unsorted whole blood using TRIzol reagent, and germline DNA was obtained with the DNeasy Blood & Tissue kit. Sequencing used an Illumina HiSeq 2500. A constant-region primer and ProtoScript II reverse transcriptase were used to reverse-transcribe TCRbeta-specific cDNA from roughly 0.55 ug total RNA. Three nested multiplex PCR rounds, following a slightly modified ARM-PCR procedure, were used to build the TCRbeta libraries. Each of the first two PCR rounds ran for around 11 cycles using multiplex TRBV1-TRBV30 forward primers together with a Cbeta reverse primer. The raw public reads went through TCRdb reprocessing: fastp at Q25, MiXCR clone calling, in-frame beta chains kept. CDR3 protein sequences are deduplicated, and each keeps its most common genes and DNA. This sample lists 300,000 to 350,000 distinct CDR3 sequences; around three fifths were detected once. 15% to 20% of the sample goes to the ten largest clones.

Sequencing input: peripheral blood. Every receptor here comes from a woman in her twenties or thirties with primary liver carcinoma and hepatitis B virus infection.

The chain links TRBV11-2 to TRBJ1-4, with D unresolved. The CDR3 extends over 15 amino acids. Between the trimmed V and J ends, which lost 3 bases and 0 bases, there was a span of 8 bases. CDR1 is SGHAT and CDR2 is FQNNGV in the germline V gene. CDR3 coding DNA: TGTGCCAGCAGCTTCTGGGGAGCAACTAATGAAAAACTGTTTTTT. Amino acid sequence: CASSFWGATNEKLFF. Drawing the rest from reference TRBV11-2 and TRBJ1-4, the complete variable domain is EAGVAQSPRYKIIEKRQSVAFWCNPISGHATLYWYQQILGQGPKLLIQFQNNGVVDDSQLPKDRFSAERLKGVDSTLKIQPAKLEDSAVYLCASSFWGATNEKLFFGSGTQLSVL.

The CDR3 region is CASTTGTGLQYF. In DNA form, the CDR3 reads TGTGCCAGCACCACCGGGACAGGGCTTCAGTACTTC. This chain links TRBV12-3 or TRBV12-4 with TRBJ2-4, with 9 positions matching TRBD1. J gave up 11 bases and V 7 bases, and 6 bases lay outside the gene matches. The CDR3 sequence is 12 residues long.

This clonotype was seen many times. The chain recombines TRBV11-1 with TRBJ1-2, with D hard to call. Trimming removed 5 bases from V and 3 bases from J, with 10 bases in between. Germline values: CDR1 SGHAT, CDR2 FQDESV (reference sequence). The CDR3 has 13 residues. CDR3 in DNA: TGTGCCAGCAGCCACGCCCGGGACTATGGCTACACCTTC. Protein: CASSHARDYGYTF.

A word on this clonotype: This may arise from a read error, as a much more abundant clone is one base away. The CDR3 is CASSHVVNNEQFF. The CDR3 DNA reads as TGCGCCAGCAGCCATGTAGTAAACAATGAGCAGTTCTTC. V gene TRBV4-1 combines with J gene TRBJ2-1; no definite D call. Trimming pared 3 bases from V and 5 bases from J, leaving 8 bases between. Looked up from germline, CDR1 is MGHRA and CDR2 is YSYEKL. The CDR3 has 13 amino acids.

There are a few counts of this clonotype. The chain combines TRBV5-1 with TRBJ2-3, with D perhaps TRBD1 (6 bases). CDR1 SGHRS and CDR2 YFSETQ come from the germline V gene. This CDR3 is built from 16 residues. The V gene lost 1 base and the J gene lost 0 bases, with 12 bases spanning the gap. The DNA for the CDR3 is TGCGCCAGCAGCTTGAACGGCAGGGGAAGCACAGATACGCAGTATTTT. This encodes CASSLNGRGSTDTQYF.

On this clonotype itself: Because it lacks the conserved phenylalanine or tryptophan at the end, this CDR3 is likely a read error. This chain links TRBV11-2 with TRBJ2-3; D ambiguous. V lost 1 base to trimming and J lost 2 bases, with 10 bases between them. CDR3 length equals 15 residues. Per the germline V gene, CDR1 is SGHAT and CDR2 is FQNNGV. The CDR3 protein is CASSLALPLTDTQYC. In DNA, the CDR3 is TGTGCCAGCAGCTTAGCGCTCCCCCTCACAGATACGCAGTATTGT.

Concerning this clonotype: A much larger clone differs by one base, so this may be a read error. The V gene is TRBV10-3, the J gene TRBJ2-3, with 7 bases matching TRBD2. This CDR3 spans 13 amino acids. CDR1 and CDR2 from the germline V gene are ENHRY and SYGVKD. CDR3 sequence: CDIRPGRTDTQYF. The CDR3 nucleotides are TGTGACATCAGGCCCGGGAGGACAGATACGCAGTATTTT.

The rearrangement uses TRBV6-2 or TRBV6-3 and TRBJ2-1; 16 bases are a match to TRBD2. V lost 3 bases, J lost 9 bases, and 5 bases stayed unmatched. CDR3 length: 16 residues. The germline gives CDR1 MNHEY, CDR2 SVGEGT. CDR3 nucleotides: TGTGCCAGCAGTTATTCCGGGACTAGCGGGAGGGGTGAGCAGTTCTTC. This encodes CASSYSGTSGRGEQFF.

This chain links TRBV7-9 with TRBJ2-1; no definite D call. Deletions cut 4 bases from V and 0 bases from J, with 16 bases between. Germline V lookup: CDR1 SEHNR, CDR2 FQNEAQ (reference sequence). The length of the CDR3 is 17 residues. The CDR3 reads CASSSWSSPSSYNEQFF. DNA for the CDR3: TGTGCCAGCAGCTCGTGGTCCAGTCCCAGCTCCTACAATGAGCAGTTCTTC.

The CDR3 DNA reads as TGTGCCTGCAAGGACGGAAGATATGAAAAACTGTTTTTT. Protein: CACKDGRYEKLFF. The rearrangement joins TRBV30 to TRBJ1-4; D is undetermined. The CDR3 consists of 13 residues. With 6 bases removed from V and 6 bases from J, the gap between germline ends came to 14 bases. In germline, CDR1 is GTSNPN, CDR2 SVGIG (reference sequence).

As for this clonotype: One base away lies a much larger clone, so this may be a sequencing read error. The chain uses TRBV5-1 and TRBJ2-5; D is unresolved. From germline, CDR1 is SGHRS and CDR2 YFSETQ. V was pared by 3 bases and J by 4 bases, with 16 bases between. CDR3 length equals 15 residues. The CDR3 loop is CASSSALQPGETQYF. Here the CDR3 DNA reads TGCGCCAGCAGCTCGGCCCTCCAGCCAGGAGAGACCCAGTACTTC. The whole variable domain, remainder taken from reference TRBV5-1 and TRBJ2-5, is KAGVTQTPRYLIKTRGQQVTLSCSPISGHRSVSWYQQTPGQGLQFLFEYFSETQRNKGNFPGRFSGRQFSNSRSEMNVSTLELGDSALYLCASSSALQPGETQYFGPGTRLLVL.

The chain employs TRBV7-9 and TRBJ2-7; D is ambiguous. V was pared by 0 bases and J by 5 bases, with 20 bases between. CDR1 is SEHNR and CDR2 is FQNEAQ in the germline V gene (reference sequence). This CDR3 spans 17 amino acids. Here the CDR3 DNA reads TGTGCCAGCAGCTTAGCGCTTACGAGTACTGGCGCCCACGAGCAGTACTTC. Its translation: CASSLALTSTGAHEQYF.

This clonotype occurred a few times. V and J are TRBV4-2 and TRBJ2-7; possible D gene TRBD2, 7 bases. Deletions cut 0 bases from V and 0 bases from J, with 9 bases between. Germline V lookup: CDR1 LGHNA, CDR2 YNFKEQ. CDR3 length equals 15 residues. CDR3: CASSQDRGASYEQYF. The CDR3 region has the DNA TGTGCCAGCAGCCAAGATCGGGGGGCCTCCTACGAGCAGTACTTC.

The chain carries TRBV11-2 and TRBJ2-7; no reliable D call. Trimming left V 7 bases short and J 2 bases short, with 15 bases between. The CDR3 spans 14 residues. In germline, CDR1 is SGHAT, CDR2 FQNNGV. The CDR3 here is CASTLGPTAYEQYF. CDR3 bases: TGTGCCAGCACTTTAGGCCCAACCGCCTACGAGCAGTACTTC.

Points on this clonotype: At one end the junction does not follow the germline gene, possibly because of a read error. This chain links TRBV11-1 with TRBJ2-1, with D tentatively TRBD1 (6 bases). CDR3 length: 15 amino acids. Germline assignment: CDR1 SGHAT and CDR2 FQDESV (reference sequence). The CDR3 coding sequence is TGTGCCAGCAGCTTCTCCCCTGCAAGGGGGAATGAACAGCTCTTC. Protein sequence: CASSFSPARGNEQLF.

V usage is TRBV4-2 and J usage is TRBJ2-7; D not resolved. The CDR3 sequence is 13 residues long. CDR1 is LGHNA, CDR2 YNFKEQ, per germline. Trimming pared 3 bases from V and 7 bases from J, leaving 13 bases between. CDR3 sequence: CASSQSLGLEQYF. CDR3 nucleotide sequence: TGTGCCAGCAGCCAGAGTCTGGGGTTAGAGCAGTACTTC.

The table lists this clonotype with many counts. The chain has TRBV29-1 and TRBJ2-3; 11 bases are shared with TRBD2. Germline V gene sequence: CDR1 SQVTM, CDR2 ANQGSEA. After removal of 5 bases from V and 6 bases from J, the junction contained 10 bases not matched to a gene. This CDR3 is built from 15 residues. CDR3 loop: CSVPATSGMGDTQYF. CDR3 DNA sequence: TGCAGCGTTCCAGCGACTAGCGGGATGGGGGATACGCAGTATTTT.

As regards this clonotype: Lacking the conserved final phenylalanine or tryptophan, this CDR3 likely reflects a read error. The chain has TRBV11-2 and TRBJ2-5; 9 bases agree with TRBD1. CDR1 and CDR2 from the germline V gene are SGHAT and FQNNGV. After removal of 5 bases from V and 5 bases from J, the junction contained 9 bases not matched to a gene. The length of the CDR3 is 15 residues. Written as DNA, the CDR3 is TGTGCCAGCAGCCCTAGGACAGGGGTAATGGAGACCCAGTACTTA. It specifies CASSPRTGVMETQYL.

The rearrangement uses TRBV7-8 and TRBJ1-2; D is unclear. CDR1 is SGHVS and CDR2 is FQNEAQ in the germline V gene. V was clipped by 5 bases and J by 8 bases, with 15 bases between them. This CDR3 is built from 13 residues. The CDR3 bases are TGTGCCAGCAGCGTGGCGACTCTTTTGGGCTACACCTTC. It encodes CASSVATLLGYTF. Drawing the rest from reference TRBV7-8 and TRBJ1-2, the complete variable domain is GAGVSQSPRYKVAKRGQDVALRCDPISGHVSLFWYQQALGQGPEFLTYFQNEAQLDKSGLPSDRFFAERPEGSVSTLKIQRTQQEDSAVYLCASSVATLLGYTFGSGTRLTVV.

This clonotype was seen ten or more times. The chain links TRBV12-2 to TRBJ2-7. TRBV12-2 is described as a pseudogene. The length of the CDR3 is 13 residues. The CDR3 loop is CASRLESDREQYF. The CDR3 DNA follows: TGTGCAAGTCGCCTAGAATCGGATCGCGAGCAGTACTTC.

This sequence joins TRBV28 and TRBJ2-2, with 7 bases identical to TRBD2. Per the germline V gene, CDR1 is MDHEN and CDR2 is SYDVKM. Unmatched junction bases numbered 17, after V lost 4 bases and J lost 0 bases. The CDR3 extends over 20 amino acids. The CDR3 DNA follows: TGTGCCAGCAGTTCCCCGACTGTTCTAGCGGAGGGACCGAACACCGGGGAGCTGTTTTTT. As protein: CASSSPTVLAEGPNTGELFF. Combining the CDR3 with reference TRBV28 and TRBJ2-2 gives the whole variable domain DVKVTQSSRYLVKRTGEKVFLECVQDMDHENMFWYRQDPGLGLRLIYFSYDVKMKEKGDIPEGYSVSREKKERFSLILESASTNQTSMYLCASSSPTVLAEGPNTGELFFGEGSRLTVL.

A note on this clonotype: This may be a read error: a much more frequent sequence differs by one nucleotide. The chain's CDR3 is CASRSGLGGLLF. CDR3 DNA: TGTGCCAGCAGATCCGGCCTAGGCGGGCTGCTTTTT. This rearrangement joins TRBV6-5 to TRBJ2-2; D perhaps matches TRBD2 (5 bases). Germline CDR1 reads MNHEY; CDR2 reads SVGAGI. The CDR3 covers 12 residues.

This clonotype was detected only once. Its ends do not fully match the called genes, so a read error is possible. The CDR3 DNA sequence: TGCACCAGCAGCTTTGGGACCGACTCCTACGAGCAGTACTTC. It encodes CTSSFGTDSYEQYF. The chain employs TRBV11-2 and TRBJ2-7; either TRBD1 or TRBD2 may fit D (5 bases each). Germline V CDR1 and CDR2: SGHAT, FQNNGV. This CDR3 has 14 amino acids.

Of note for this clonotype: Given a much more abundant clone one base away, this may be a read error. The chain couples TRBV6-2 or TRBV6-3 to TRBJ2-3, with D possibly TRBD1 on 6 matching bases. V lost 5 bases, J lost 5 bases, and 8 bases lay in between. The CDR3 is made up of 12 amino acids. Germline-derived CDR1 and CDR2 are MNHEY and SVGEGT. This chain's CDR3 is CASSIGGDTQYF. CDR3 DNA sequence: TGTGCCAGCAGTATAGGGGGAGATACGCAGTATTTT.

This clonotype was detected many times. V usage is TRBV11-3 and J usage is TRBJ2-7, with unresolved D. Deletions cut 6 bases from V and 4 bases from J, with 10 bases between. CDR1 is SGHNT and CDR2 is YENEEA in the germline V gene. The CDR3 has 12 residues. The CDR3 region is CASSRGPYEQYF. CDR3 DNA sequence: TGTGCCAGCAGTCGTGGACCTTACGAGCAGTACTTC.

This clonotype has a single count. At one end, the junction sequence differs from germline, possibly due to a read error. V is TRBV6-2 or TRBV6-3 and J is TRBJ2-2, with a tentative D call TRBD2 (5 bases). Germline V CDR1 and CDR2: MNHEY, SVGEGT. The CDR3 is 13 residues long. The DNA for the CDR3 is TGTGCCAGCAGACCCCTTAACATCGGGGAACTGTTTTTT. Residues: CASRPLNIGELFF.